The clone carrying this TCR beta chain was picked up a small number of times. The antigen is not known. The record originates from a study of post-analysis software for immune sequencing data. Study results and limitations: Controls had lower frequencies than patients of a few TRBV segments, which included TRBV5-6, TRBV5-1 and TRBV20-1.

The length of the CDR3 is 16 residues. With 7 bases removed from V and 3 bases from J, the gap between germline ends came to 19 bases. The germline gives CDR1 SEHNR, CDR2 FQNEAQ (reference sequence). Unique molecular identifiers were present in the TCR beta cDNA libraries. MiXCR, applied by TCRdb to the PCR reads, yields one record per CDR3 protein. The sample records some 890,000 distinct CDR3 sequences, roughly 58% being singletons. Sequencing was carried out using blood. The gene calls are TRBV7-9 and TRBJ2-1, with D possibly being TRBD2 (7 bases). The sequence derives from a girl aged 10 to 17 with multiple sclerosis. As DNA, the CDR3 is TGTGCCAGCACCGATTCGGGGGGCGCCAGCTACAATGAGCAGTTCTTC. Translation: CASTDSGGASYNEQFF. Combining the CDR3 with reference TRBV7-9 and TRBJ2-1 gives the whole variable domain DTGVSQNPRHKITKRGQNVTFRCDPISEHNRLYWYRQTLGQGPEFLTYFQNEAQLEKSRLLSDRFSAERPKGSFSTLEIQRTEQGDSAMYLCASTDSGGASYNEQFFGPGTRLTVL.